The 28 T cell receptor beta chains below all came from one sample that was sequenced in a study of blood T cell repertoires in COVID-19. TCRdb's copy holds only in-frame clones and misses some; the assay was immunoSEQ multiplex PCR. The sample has over 350,000 clones, approximately 93% seen once. The sequencing input was PBMCs or T cells enriched from blood (not recorded which). Receptors originate from a woman aged 35 to 49 who had been exposed to COVID-19.

The rearrangement joins TRBV19 to TRBJ1-3, with D maybe TRBD1 (6 bases). CDR3 length equals 13 residues. V dropped 7 bases and J dropped 8 bases, with 15 bases sitting between them. Germline CDR1 and CDR2: LNHDA and SQIVND (reference sequence). CDR3 coding DNA: TGTGCCAGTACTGGGGGCCGTCTGGACACCATATATTTT. Translation gives CASTGGRLDTIYF.

This sequence joins TRBV7-2 and TRBJ2-5; 11 bases are a match to TRBD2. Germline assignment: CDR1 SGHTA and CDR2 FQGNSA. V lost 6 bases, J lost 7 bases, and 10 bases stayed unmatched. This CDR3 region has 15 residues. The CDR3 is CASSSKTSGTRTQYF. DNA of the CDR3: TGTGCCAGCAGTTCCAAGACTAGCGGGACAAGGACCCAGTACTTC.

CDR3 amino acids: CAWSRQVIPSGNTIYF. The CDR3 DNA reads as TGTGCCTGGAGTCGACAGGTCATACCCTCTGGAAACACCATATATTTT. This chain joins TRBV30 and TRBJ1-3; TRBD1 is a possible D gene (6 bases). The CDR3 covers 16 residues. V was pared by 2 bases and J by 0 bases, with 14 bases between. Germline V CDR1 and CDR2: GTSNPN, SVGIG (reference sequence).

The V and J genes are TRBV19 and TRBJ2-7, with 8 bases fitting TRBD2. Trimming cost V 8 bases and J 5 bases; bases outside gene matches: 8. The germline V gene has CDR1 LNHDA and CDR2 SQIVND (reference sequence). This CDR3 has 13 residues. DNA of the CDR3: TGTGCCAGTCGACGGGGGGGAGACGACGAGCAGTACTTC. Its translation is CASRRGGDDEQYF.

The chain carries TRBV7-2 and TRBJ2-5; 10 bases align to TRBD2. CDR1 SGHTA and CDR2 FQGNSA come from the germline V gene. This CDR3 region has 16 residues. V shed 1 base, J shed 4 bases, and the junction held 6 bases outside the gene matches. The CDR3 loop is CASSLGWGLARETQYF. In nucleotides, the CDR3 is TGTGCCAGCAGCTTAGGTTGGGGACTAGCGCGAGAGACCCAGTACTTC.

CDR3 DNA: TGTGCCAGCAGCCAAGGGCGGGGGGGCCGGTACGGTACGCAGTATTTT. As protein: CASSQGRGGRYGTQYF. The genes are TRBV7-2 and TRBJ2-3, with TRBD2 identical over 9 bases. The V and J ends lost 5 bases and 8 bases, in that order; junction bases with no gene match: 14. The CDR3 spans 16 residues. CDR1 and CDR2 from the germline V gene are SGHTA and FQGNSA.

The chain employs TRBV9 and TRBJ2-2, with D tentatively TRBD2 (5 bases). CDR1 is SGDLS, CDR2 YYNGEE, per germline. The CDR3 runs 16 residues. Trimming stripped 0 bases from V and 4 bases from J, with 13 bases between. The CDR3 loop is CASSVASGVATGELFF. The DNA for the CDR3 is TGTGCCAGCAGCGTAGCCTCCGGGGTGGCCACCGGGGAGCTGTTTTTT. The full variable domain, its missing parts supplied by reference TRBV9 and TRBJ2-2, is DSGVTQTPKHLITATGQRVTLRCSPRSGDLSVYWYQQSLDQGLQFLIQYYNGEERAKGNILERFSAQQFPDLHSELNLSSLELGDSALYFCASSVASGVATGELFFGEGSRLTVL.

V usage is TRBV12-3 or TRBV12-4 and J usage is TRBJ1-1; D is unclear. V was pared by 2 bases and J by 5 bases, with 9 bases between. This CDR3 contains 13 residues. The CDR3 DNA reads as TGTGCCAGCAGTTTATCCCAGAGGACTGAAGCTTTCTTT. Translating gives CASSLSQRTEAFF.

The rearrangement uses TRBV29-1 and TRBJ1-1; 8 bases map to TRBD1. Germline CDR1 is SQVTM and CDR2 is ANQGSEA. J lost 1 base, V lost 6 bases, and 13 bases had no gene match. The CDR3 spans 16 residues. The CDR3 DNA reads as TGCAGCGTCGGCCGGTGGGACAGGCGAACGAACACTGAAGCTTTCTTT. Translating it yields CSVGRWDRRTNTEAFF. The full variable domain, completed using reference TRBV29-1 and TRBJ1-1, is SAVISQKPSRDICQRGTSLTIQCQVDSQVTMMFWYRQQPGQSLTLIATANQGSEATYESGFVIDKFPISRPNLTFSTLTVSNMSPEDSSIYLCSVGRWDRRTNTEAFFGQGTRLTVV.

This chain joins TRBV5-1 and TRBJ2-2; TRBD2 matches at 8 bases. This CDR3 has 15 residues. Germline V gene lookup returns CDR1 SGHRS and CDR2 YFSETQ. The J segment lost 1 base and the V segment lost 4 bases, leaving 3 bases of the junction unmatched. The CDR3 nucleotides read TGCGCCAGCAGCGAGGGACTAGGGAACACCGGGGAGCTGTTTTTT. This encodes CASSEGLGNTGELFF.

The chain recombines TRBV7-2 with TRBJ2-1; a weak D match, TRBD2 (5 bases). This CDR3 has 14 residues. CDR1 SGHTA and CDR2 FQGNSA come from the germline V gene. V shed 5 bases and J shed 9 bases, with 17 bases lying between them. The CDR3 DNA sequence: TGTGCCAGCAGCGCGCAACTAGGGAACGCTGAGCAGTTCTTC. Protein: CASSAQLGNAEQFF.

This rearrangement joins TRBV5-1 to TRBJ1-4; D is perhaps TRBD1 (5 bases). The CDR3 totals 15 residues. V was shortened by 4 bases and J by 5 bases, with 15 bases between the two germline ends. Germline V gene data show CDR1 as SGHRS and CDR2 as YFSETQ. The CDR3 DNA reads TGCGCCAGCAGCCGGGGGAGGGGAACCAATGAAAAACTGTTTTTT. Translated: CASSRGRGTNEKLFF.

This sequence joins TRBV7-9 and TRBJ1-2; D possibly corresponds to TRBD1 (6 bases). Germline V gene data show CDR1 as SEHNR and CDR2 as FQNEAQ (reference sequence). This CDR3 has 14 amino acids. The germline V and J ends were trimmed by 4 bases and 5 bases, with 14 bases remaining between them. As DNA, the CDR3 is TGTGCCAGCAGCTCCAACAGGGAAGGGTATGGCTACACCTTC. Translated: CASSSNREGYGYTF.

The chain links TRBV20-1 to TRBJ2-6; a weak D match, TRBD1 (6 bases). The germline gives CDR1 DFQATT, CDR2 SNEGSKA (reference sequence). V was clipped by 3 bases and J by 0 bases, with 9 bases between them. The CDR3 loop spans 15 amino acids. The CDR3 nucleotides read TGCAGTGCTAGTCAGGACAGCTCTGGGGCCAACGTCCTGACTTTC. The encoded protein is CSASQDSSGANVLTF.

This clone was counted a single time. This chain uses TRBV25-1 with TRBJ1-2; 9 nucleotides align to TRBD1. CDR3 length: 15 residues. J gave up 4 bases and V 1 base, and 4 bases lay outside the gene matches. Germline V gene sequence: CDR1 MGHDK, CDR2 SYGVNS. Here the CDR3 DNA reads TGTGCCAGCAGTGAATGGGGACAGGGTGGCTATGGCTACACCTTC. Amino acids: CASSEWGQGGYGYTF.

A note on this clone: In the same sample, other DNA sequences code for this CDR3. The chain has TRBV18 and TRBJ1-1; TRBD1 agrees at 7 bases. CDR1 is KGHSH, CDR2 LQKENI, per germline. V lost 3 bases to trimming and J lost 0 bases; unmatched junction nucleotides: 1. There are 14 residues in the CDR3. The CDR3 loop is CASSPDRLNTEAFF. The CDR3 DNA sequence: TGTGCCAGCTCACCGGACAGGTTGAACACTGAAGCTTTCTTT.

The chain joins TRBV19 to TRBJ1-5; the D gene is possibly TRBD1 (5 bases). CDR1 and CDR2 from the germline V gene are LNHDA and SQIVND (reference sequence). V lost 2 bases and J lost 4, with 15 bases in between. The length of the CDR3 is 16 residues. The DNA for the CDR3 is TGTGCCAGTAGTATATGGCAGGGCCGTGGAAATCAGCCCCAGCATTTT. Amino acids: CASSIWQGRGNQPQHF. The whole variable domain, filled in from reference TRBV19 and TRBJ1-5, reads DGGITQSPKYLFRKEGQNVTLSCEQNLNHDAMYWYRQDPGQGLRLIYYSQIVNDFQKGDIAEGYSVSREKKESFPLTVTSAQKNPTAFYLCASSIWQGRGNQPQHFGDGTRLSIL.

This chain joins TRBV9 and TRBJ2-3, with 7 bases fitting TRBD2. V gave up 0 bases and J gave up 1 base; unmatched junction bases: 14. Germline CDR1 reads SGDLS; CDR2 reads YYNGEE. This CDR3 is built from 19 residues. The DNA for the CDR3 is TGTGCCAGCAGCGTAGAGAGGGCCTATGGCGGGGGTGGCACAGATACGCAGTATTTT. This translates into CASSVERAYGGGGTDTQYF.

The rearrangement links TRBV19 to TRBJ1-5; no clear D gene. The CDR3 sequence is 15 residues long. The germline V and J ends were trimmed by 0 bases and 2 bases, with 8 bases remaining between them. Germline CDR1 reads LNHDA; CDR2 reads SQIVND (reference sequence). In nucleotides, the CDR3 is TGTGCCAGTAGTATAGAATGGCGGGGCAATCAGCCCCAGCATTTT. Translated: CASSIEWRGNQPQHF.

The chain links TRBV28 to TRBJ1-6; D is ambiguous. V was pared by 7 bases and J by 0 bases, with 7 bases between. The CDR3 has 14 amino acids. Per germline, CDR1 MDHEN and CDR2 SYDVKM. The CDR3 reads CASMRSSYNSPLHF. The CDR3 DNA sequence: TGTGCCAGCATGAGGAGCTCCTATAATTCACCCCTCCACTTT.

The chain recombines TRBV29-1 with TRBJ1-3, with D perhaps TRBD1 (6 bases). The V end lost 4 bases, the J end lost 0 bases, and 10 bases lay between the germline ends. Looked up from germline, CDR1 is SQVTM and CDR2 is ANQGSEA. The CDR3 spans 14 residues. This CDR3 reads CSVADSNSGNTIYF. The CDR3 DNA reads as TGCAGCGTTGCGGACAGCAACTCTGGAAACACCATATATTTT.

This chain links TRBV10-3 with TRBJ2-6, with D perhaps matching TRBD1 (5 bases). Looked up from germline, CDR1 is ENHRY and CDR2 is SYGVKD. Trimming took off 3 bases at V and 0 bases at J, with 9 bases between the two ends. The length of the CDR3 is 16 residues. Written as DNA, the CDR3 is TGTGCCATCAGTGACGCAGGGTTCTCTGGGGCCAACGTCCTGACTTTC. Protein product: CAISDAGFSGANVLTF.

Comment on this clone: No DNA is shown, since the ends of the CDR3 on it are uncertain; the CDR3 is the one TCRdb lists. The chain employs TRBV30 and TRBJ1-1; the DNA was not compared with TRBD1, the D call given in the table. Per the germline V gene, CDR1 is GTSNPN and CDR2 is SVGIG (reference sequence). Including both end residues, the CDR3 is 13 amino acids long. The CDR3 region is CAWSSVGTGSPFF.

The chain links TRBV18 to TRBJ2-1, with 10 bases aligning to TRBD2. Looked up from germline, CDR1 is KGHSH and CDR2 is LQKENI. Trimming removed 1 base from V and 7 bases from J; junction bases left unmatched: 7. This CDR3 is 16 amino acids long. In DNA form, the CDR3 reads TGTGCCAGCTCACCACTTCCTAGCGGGAGTGGGAATGAGCAGTTCTTC. Translated: CASSPLPSGSGNEQFF.

The chain employs TRBV6-2 or TRBV6-3 and TRBJ2-7; 7 bases are a match to TRBD2. Unmatched junction bases numbered 7, after V lost 5 bases and J lost 6 bases. Germline assignment: CDR1 MNHEY and CDR2 SVGEGT. The CDR3 runs to 13 residues. CDR3 loop: CASSRPGGGEQYF. The DNA for the CDR3 is TGTGCCAGCAGTAGGCCGGGCGGGGGCGAGCAGTACTTC.

This clone has a single count. This chain joins TRBV2 and TRBJ1-2; D is possibly TRBD1 (6 bases). Between the trimmed V and J ends, which lost 6 bases and 7 bases, there was a span of 21 bases. This CDR3 is 15 amino acids long. CDR1 and CDR2 from the germline V gene are SNHLY and FYNNEI. CDR3 region: CASRGNPARGSGYTF. CDR3 nucleotides: TGTGCCAGCAGGGGGAACCCTGCCAGGGGAAGTGGCTACACCTTC.

The V gene is TRBV7-2, the J gene TRBJ2-5, with D tentatively TRBD2 (7 bases). This CDR3 region has 16 residues. Trimming removed 5 bases from V and 3 bases from J, with 19 bases in between. The germline V gene has CDR1 SGHTA and CDR2 FQGNSA. The CDR3 DNA sequence: TGTGCCAGCAGCCAGGGGCTAGCGGAGCGGGAAGAGACCCAGTACTTC. Translation: CASSQGLAEREETQYF.

The chain has TRBV9 and TRBJ1-2, with 7 bases aligning to TRBD1. Germline V gene lookup returns CDR1 SGDLS and CDR2 YYNGEE. With 1 base clipped from V and 1 base from J, the junction kept 7 bases outside the gene matches. The CDR3 extends over 16 amino acids. The CDR3 sequence is CASSVLGQLNNYGYTF. The CDR3 DNA reads TGTGCCAGCAGCGTACTGGGACAGCTAAATAACTATGGCTACACCTTC. The full variable domain, with the rest looked up from reference TRBV9 and TRBJ1-2, is DSGVTQTPKHLITATGQRVTLRCSPRSGDLSVYWYQQSLDQGLQFLIQYYNGEERAKGNILERFSAQQFPDLHSELNLSSLELGDSALYFCASSVLGQLNNYGYTFGSGTRLTVV.